This T cell receptor beta chain was profiled in a study of blood T cell repertoires in COVID-19. About the research overall: COVID-19 samples, acute and convalescent, were from the United States, Italy and Spain. The cDNA or gDNA used as material had been derived from T cells, B-cell-depleted T cells, or PBMCs.

Per the original data handling: Estimation of nucleated cell counts was performed using reference gene primer amplification. TCRdb's table, derived via immunoSEQ multiplex PCR, lists solely in-frame clones and lacks some. The DNA gave D and trimming, while V, J and clone size come from that table. The table records 200,000 or so clones, less than 90% of them present only once. The CDR3 consists of 14 residues. Germline V gene data show CDR1 as SGHNT and CDR2 as YYREEE (reference sequence). Trimming removed 4 bases from V and 0 bases from J, with 7 bases in between. This TCR was sampled from a woman in her sixties or seventies who had recovered from COVID-19. The chain employs TRBV5-4 and TRBJ1-4; D gene uncertain. Sequenced: peripheral blood. CDR3 protein: CASSHFSTNEKLFF. The CDR3 bases are TGTGCCAGCAGCCACTTTTCAACTAATGAAAAACTGTTTTTT.